The 11 T cell receptor beta chains below were found in one sample sequenced in a study of control samples from healthy donors and cancer patients. Assay used: immunoSEQ multiplex PCR; TCRdb lists only in-frame clones, some missing. The data hold roughly 120,000 clones, with 80% to 95% observed a single time. Sample: blood. The receptors were gathered from a woman younger than 30 in good health.

The chain recombines TRBV4-1 with TRBJ1-3; TRBD1 might be the D (5 bases). Per germline, CDR1 MGHRA and CDR2 YSYEKL. Trimming took off 4 bases at V and 0 bases at J, with 10 bases between the two ends. The CDR3 runs 15 residues. CDR3 loop: CASSPSGTSGNTIYF. CDR3 coding DNA: TGCGCCAGCAGCCCCTCCGGGACCTCTGGAAACACCATATATTTT.

This chain joins TRBV3-1 (or the pseudogene TRBV3-2) and TRBJ1-1; D is possibly TRBD1 (5 bases). The CDR3 contains 14 residues. CDR1 is LGHDT and CDR2 is YNNKEL in the germline V gene (reference sequence). V was shortened by 2 bases and J by 6 bases, with 13 bases between the two germline ends. The CDR3 sequence is CASSQSGGRAEAFF. For the CDR3, the DNA is TGTGCCAGCAGCCAAAGTGGGGGTAGGGCTGAAGCTTTCTTT.

V and J are TRBV27 and TRBJ1-5; D remains unclear. The germline gives CDR1 MNHEY, CDR2 SMNVEV (reference sequence). The CDR3 is made up of 16 amino acids. Between the trimmed V and J ends, which lost 0 bases and 4 bases, there was a span of 13 bases. The CDR3 DNA reads as TGTGCCAGCAGTTTATCTAGGGATTCCAGGAATCAGCCCCAGCATTTT. Protein sequence: CASSLSRDSRNQPQHF.

The chain recombines TRBV5-8 with TRBJ2-2, with D possibly matching TRBD2 (6 bases). Germline V gene lookup returns CDR1 SGHTS and CDR2 YDEGEE. This CDR3 contains 15 residues. V gave up 0 bases and J gave up 5 bases, with 11 bases separating them. The CDR3 DNA reads as TGTGCCAGCAGCTTGGGATGGGGGAGGACCGGGGAGCTGTTTTTT. Translation gives CASSLGWGRTGELFF. The full variable domain, in which reference TRBV5-8 and TRBJ2-2 provide the parts outside the CDR3, is EAGVTQSPTHLIKTRGQQATLRCSPISGHTSVYWYQQALGLGLQFLLWYDEGEERNRGNFPPRFSGRQFPNYSSELNVNALELEDSALYLCASSLGWGRTGELFFGEGSRLTVL.

V gene TRBV3-1 (or the pseudogene TRBV3-2) combines with J gene TRBJ1-1, with D uncertain. The CDR3 is 16 amino acids. CDR1 and CDR2 from the germline V gene are LGHDT and YNNKEL (reference sequence). V gave up 0 bases and J gave up 1 base, with 12 bases separating them. The CDR3, as DNA: TGTGCCAGCAGCCAAGATAGACTACTCTCGAACACTGAAGCTTTCTTT. It is translated as CASSQDRLLSNTEAFF.

The chain joins TRBV4-1 to TRBJ1-4; D is unclear. The V gene lost 6 bases and the J gene lost 0 bases, with 5 bases spanning the gap. CDR1 and CDR2 from the germline V gene are MGHRA and YSYEKL. The CDR3 is made up of 13 amino acids. CDR3 amino acids: CASRRATNEKLFF. In DNA form, the CDR3 reads TGCGCCAGCAGAAGAGCAACTAATGAAAAACTGTTTTTT.

This sequence joins TRBV4-3 and TRBJ1-2; D not resolved. CDR3 length: 16 residues. Germline CDR1 LGHNA, CDR2 YSLEER. Trimming cost V 0 bases and J 3 bases, with 14 bases left between them. The CDR3 here is CASSQESANRDYGYTF. For the CDR3, the DNA is TGCGCCAGCAGCCAAGAATCAGCAAACCGTGACTATGGCTACACCTTC.

The J gene is TRBJ2-3, the V gene TRBV11-1; D is uncertain. This CDR3 region has 12 residues. Germline CDR1 SGHAT, CDR2 FQDESV (reference sequence). V was clipped by 2 bases and J by 7 bases, with 7 bases between them. The CDR3 reads CASSLIANTQYF. As DNA, the CDR3 is TGTGCCAGCAGCTTAATAGCAAATACGCAGTATTTT.

The V and J genes are TRBV27 and TRBJ2-7; tentative D call: TRBD1 (6 bases). The CDR3 is 14 amino acids. From germline, CDR1 is MNHEY and CDR2 SMNVEV (reference sequence). The V end lost 0 bases, the J end lost 5 bases, and 11 bases lay between the germline ends. The DNA of the CDR3 is TGTGCCAGCAGTTTATCGGGGGACACAGACGAGCAGTACTTC. Translation: CASSLSGDTDEQYF.

The genes are TRBV11-2 and TRBJ2-3; 9 nucleotides align to TRBD2. The CDR3 has 16 amino acids. Germline-derived CDR1 and CDR2 are SGHAT and FQNNGV. V trimming: 3 bases; J trimming: 9 bases; junction bases outside the gene matches: 13. The CDR3 spells CASSFVAGGPRITQYF. For the CDR3, the DNA is TGTGCCAGCAGCTTCGTGGCGGGAGGGCCAAGAATAACGCAGTATTTT.

This chain joins TRBV28 and TRBJ2-7, with D perhaps being TRBD1 or TRBD2 (6 bases each). The ends were cut back, 0 bases at V and 5 bases at J, with 14 bases in the middle. The CDR3 contains 15 residues. The germline V gene has CDR1 MDHEN and CDR2 SYDVKM. The CDR3 DNA is TGTGCCAGCAGTTTATGGGAGGGAAACAGGGACGAGCAGTACTTC. Amino acid sequence: CASSLWEGNRDEQYF.